Following are 24 T cell receptor beta chains from one sample sequenced in a study of T cell responses to AZD1222 COVID-19 vaccine. The repertoire was sequenced with immunoSEQ multiplex PCR; TCRdb's copy has only in-frame clones and lacks some. This sample has 100,000 to 150,000 clones, with approximately 83% found just once. Sequences were derived from peripheral blood, sampled on day 0 of AZD1222 vaccination. Receptors originate from an adult in good health.

The chain recombines TRBV15 with TRBJ1-4; D may be TRBD1 (5 bases). Trimming took 4 bases from V and 1 from J, leaving 10 bases between them. The CDR3 is made up of 15 amino acids. Germline CDR1 and CDR2: LNHNV and YYDKDF (reference sequence). For the CDR3, the DNA is TGTGCCACCAGCAAGGACAAGAGAACTAATGAAAAACTGTTTTTT. Translation gives CATSKDKRTNEKLFF.

The CDR3 DNA is TGTGCCAGCAGCTTGTCAGGGAAAGGAGGTACGCAGTATTTT. Protein: CASSLSGKGGTQYF. This sequence joins TRBV5-6 and TRBJ2-3; D is perhaps TRBD1 or TRBD2 (5 bases each). This CDR3 comprises 14 residues. Trimming stripped 1 base from V and 8 bases from J, with 14 bases between. Looked up from germline, CDR1 is SGHDT and CDR2 is YYEEEE.

The chain links TRBV24-1 to TRBJ2-1; 10 bases map to TRBD2. Unmatched junction bases numbered 11, after V lost 0 bases and J lost 7 bases. Germline lookup yields CDR1 KGHDR and CDR2 SFDVKD. This CDR3 has 18 amino acids. Here the CDR3 reads CATSDLRYSGGLKNEQFF. The CDR3 coding sequence is TGTGCCACCAGTGATTTGCGGTATAGCGGGGGGCTCAAGAATGAGCAGTTCTTC.

The rearrangement joins TRBV5-1 to TRBJ2-3; 16 positions match TRBD2. Per germline, CDR1 SGHRS and CDR2 YFSETQ. The ends lost 4 bases at V and 3 bases at J; junction bases unmatched: 8. The CDR3 runs 18 residues. The CDR3 DNA reads as TGCGCCAGCAGCCTTGGGACTAGCGGGGGGGCCCGGACAGATACGCAGTATTTT. Protein: CASSLGTSGGARTDTQYF.

The chain links TRBV9 to TRBJ1-2, with 7 nucleotides matching TRBD1. The CDR3 has 14 amino acids. Germline V gene sequence: CDR1 SGDLS, CDR2 YYNGEE. The trim removed 3 bases at V and 4 bases at J, leaving 6 bases unmatched. CDR3 nucleotide sequence: TGTGCCAGCAGCGGAGACAGGGAGAGCTATGGCTACACCTTC. This encodes CASSGDRESYGYTF.

This chain links TRBV6-5 with TRBJ1-2, with D possibly matching TRBD1 (6 bases). The CDR3 totals 15 residues. Germline values: CDR1 MNHEY, CDR2 SVGAGI. V lost 5 bases and J lost 2, with 15 bases in between. The CDR3 region has the DNA TGTGCCAGCAGTATACCGGACAGCCGGAACTATGGCTACACCTTC. The encoded protein is CASSIPDSRNYGYTF.

V and J are TRBV5-1 and TRBJ1-1; TRBD1 aligns across 7 bases. Germline CDR1 reads SGHRS; CDR2 reads YFSETQ. V shed 4 bases, J shed 4 bases, and the junction held 10 bases outside the gene matches. This CDR3 spans 15 amino acids. This CDR3 reads CASSRDRERGTEAFF. In nucleotides, the CDR3 is TGCGCCAGCAGCCGAGACAGGGAACGGGGCACTGAAGCTTTCTTT.

The chain recombines TRBV6-1 with TRBJ1-2, with D possibly matching TRBD1 (5 bases). Germline V gene lookup returns CDR1 MNHNS and CDR2 SASEGT. CDR3 length equals 16 residues. Deletions cut 0 bases from V and 0 bases from J, with 11 bases between. The CDR3 spells CASSEAGRGSNYGYTF. The DNA for the CDR3 is TGTGCCAGCAGTGAAGCGGGAAGGGGCTCTAACTATGGCTACACCTTC.

The chain combines TRBV24-1 with TRBJ1-2; unclear D gene. Germline lookup yields CDR1 KGHDR and CDR2 SFDVKD. Trimming stripped 2 bases from V and 7 bases from J, with 19 bases between. This CDR3 has 16 residues. DNA for the CDR3: TGTGCCACCAGTGATTCCCGGAACAACCGCCTTAGTGGCTACACCTTC. This gives the protein CATSDSRNNRLSGYTF.

The chain combines TRBV30 with TRBJ1-2; no reliable D call. The CDR3 contains 11 residues. The V gene's germline CDR1 is GTSNPN and CDR2 SVGIG (reference sequence). The V end was cut by 4 bases, the J end by 7 bases, with 10 bases between. The CDR3 nucleotides read TGTGCCTGGACCCGGGTGGGTGGCTACACCTTC. It yields the protein CAWTRVGGYTF.

The genes are TRBV12-5 and TRBJ2-3; tentatively, D is TRBD1 (6 bases). With 5 bases removed from V and 4 bases from J, the gap between germline ends came to 16 bases. From germline, CDR1 is LGHNT and CDR2 FRNRAP. The CDR3 runs 15 residues. The CDR3 nucleotides read TGTGCTAGTGGTCCCAGGGGTCCCGCGGCAGATACGCAGTATTTT. Its protein is CASGPRGPAADTQYF. Filled out from reference TRBV12-5 and TRBJ2-3, the complete variable domain reads DARVTQTPRHKVTEMGQEVTMRCQPILGHNTVFWYRQTMMQGLELLAYFRNRAPLDDSGMPKDRFSAEMPDATLATLKIQPSEPRDSAVYFCASGPRGPAADTQYFGPGTRLTVL.

V usage is TRBV28 and J usage is TRBJ1-2; possibly TRBD1 for D (5 bases). With 6 bases removed from V and 4 bases from J, the gap between germline ends came to 24 bases. Germline V gives CDR1 MDHEN, CDR2 SYDVKM. This CDR3 spans 17 amino acids. This CDR3 is CASSPLSTVQSSYGYTF. The CDR3, as DNA: TGTGCCAGCAGCCCTCTATCGACAGTCCAATCATCCTATGGCTACACCTTC.

V gene TRBV6-5 combines with J gene TRBJ1-1; 7 positions match TRBD1. The CDR3 totals 14 residues. Germline CDR1 MNHEY, CDR2 SVGAGI. J lost 4 bases, V lost 7 bases, and 9 bases had no gene match. DNA for the CDR3: TGTGCCAGCAAATTCACAGGGGTGAGCACTGAAGCTTTCTTT. Its protein is CASKFTGVSTEAFF.

The V gene is TRBV27, the J gene TRBJ1-5; 9 nucleotides agree with TRBD1. Germline V lookup: CDR1 MNHEY, CDR2 SMNVEV (reference sequence). The CDR3 extends over 17 amino acids. Germline trimming cut 6 bases from V and 3 bases from J; bases unmatched to any gene: 12. Here the CDR3 DNA reads TGTGCCAGCAGACCTACAGACAGGGGGGCTCACAATCAGCCCCAGCATTTT. This codes for CASRPTDRGAHNQPQHF.

CDR3 sequence (DNA): TGTGCCAGCAGCTGGGGGGGACAGTTCAACAATCAGCCCCAGCATTTT. It yields the protein CASSWGGQFNNQPQHF. The chain joins TRBV7-9 to TRBJ1-5; 7 positions match TRBD1. This CDR3 contains 16 residues. Per the germline V gene, CDR1 is SEHNR and CDR2 is FQNEAQ (reference sequence). V shed 4 bases and J 3 bases; nucleotides not matched to a gene: 9. Full variable domain (outside the CDR3, taken from reference TRBV7-9 and TRBJ1-5): DTGVSQNPRHKITKRGQNVTFRCDPISEHNRLYWYRQTLGQGPEFLTYFQNEAQLEKSRLLSDRFSAERPKGSFSTLEIQRTEQGDSAMYLCASSWGGQFNNQPQHFGDGTRLSIL.

The CDR3 coding sequence is TGTGCCAGCACTTCCGGGACAGGGCGGGATAATTCACCCCTCCACTTT. This gives the protein CASTSGTGRDNSPLHF. This rearrangement joins TRBV27 to TRBJ1-6, with 9 bases fitting TRBD1. Trimming removed 7 bases from V and 5 bases from J; junction bases left unmatched: 9. This CDR3 comprises 16 residues. CDR1 is MNHEY and CDR2 is SMNVEV in the germline V gene (reference sequence).

This chain joins TRBV27 and TRBJ1-5; D unclear. Trimming removed 4 bases at V and 0 bases at J, with 13 bases between. CDR3 length: 16 residues. The germline gives CDR1 MNHEY, CDR2 SMNVEV (reference sequence). CDR3 coding DNA: TGTGCCAGCAGTTCTCGACACCTTACTAGCAATCAGCCCCAGCATTTT. This sequence encodes CASSSRHLTSNQPQHF.

This clone came up once. The chain uses TRBV7-8 and TRBJ2-3, with TRBD2 identical over 9 bases. There are 16 residues in the CDR3. Germline V gives CDR1 SGHVS, CDR2 FQNEAQ. The V and J ends lost 4 bases and 1 base, in that order; junction bases with no gene match: 6. The CDR3 loop reads CASSSPEREGTDTQYF. The CDR3 DNA is TGTGCCAGCAGCTCCCCTGAGCGGGAGGGCACAGATACGCAGTATTTT. Complete variable domain (other parts from reference TRBV7-8 and TRBJ2-3): GAGVSQSPRYKVAKRGQDVALRCDPISGHVSLFWYQQALGQGPEFLTYFQNEAQLDKSGLPSDRFFAERPEGSVSTLKIQRTQQEDSAVYLCASSSPEREGTDTQYFGPGTRLTVL.

This clone appeared a few times. V is TRBV19 and J is TRBJ1-3; D not certain. The CDR3 spans 13 residues. V was pared by 5 bases and J by 2 bases, with 7 bases between. The germline V gene encodes CDR1 LNHDA and CDR2 SQIVND (reference sequence). The CDR3 reads CASSFGTGNTIYF. The CDR3 coding sequence is TGTGCCAGTAGTTTCGGGACTGGAAACACCATATATTTT.

The chain carries TRBV18 and TRBJ1-2; maybe TRBD1 (6 bases). Germline V gene data show CDR1 as KGHSH and CDR2 as LQKENI. There are 13 residues in the CDR3. V lost 3 bases and J 6 bases, leaving 11 bases between the germline ends. The CDR3 DNA is TGTGCCAGCTCACCGTACGGGGGCGATGGCTACACCTTC. It encodes CASSPYGGDGYTF.

This sequence joins TRBV6-2 or TRBV6-3 and TRBJ1-1; D unresolved. The CDR3 is 13 residues long. Germline loops: CDR1 MNHEY, CDR2 SVGEGT. Trimming took 1 base from V and 5 from J, leaving 8 bases between them. Here the CDR3 reads CASSYFSGTEAFF. DNA of the CDR3: TGTGCCAGCAGTTACTTCAGTGGGACTGAAGCTTTCTTT.

This clone was observed a few times. The chain employs TRBV9 and TRBJ1-1; tentative D call: TRBD1 (5 bases). V was pared by 4 bases and J by 1 base, with 8 bases between. This CDR3 is built from 13 residues. The germline CDR1 and CDR2 sequences are SGDLS and YYNGEE. This chain's CDR3 is CASSSQANTEAFF. CDR3 sequence (DNA): TGTGCCAGCAGCTCACAGGCGAACACTGAAGCTTTCTTT.

J is TRBJ2-2 and V is TRBV6-5; TRBD1 matches 10 bases. V dropped 6 bases and J dropped 4; count of bases not matched to a gene: 5. The CDR3 runs 15 residues. CDR1 and CDR2 (germline): MNHEY, SVGAGI. The CDR3 loop is CASSTDRGLTGELFF. CDR3 DNA: TGTGCCAGCAGCACCGACAGGGGGCTCACCGGGGAGCTGTTTTTT.

The chain couples TRBV11-2 to TRBJ1-4, with no clear D. The CDR3 runs to 14 residues. Germline-derived CDR1 and CDR2 are SGHAT and FQNNGV. Trimming pared 6 bases from V and 5 bases from J, leaving 13 bases between. This CDR3 reads CASRSPFMNEKLFF. The CDR3 DNA is TGTGCCAGCAGATCTCCATTTATGAATGAAAAACTGTTTTTT.